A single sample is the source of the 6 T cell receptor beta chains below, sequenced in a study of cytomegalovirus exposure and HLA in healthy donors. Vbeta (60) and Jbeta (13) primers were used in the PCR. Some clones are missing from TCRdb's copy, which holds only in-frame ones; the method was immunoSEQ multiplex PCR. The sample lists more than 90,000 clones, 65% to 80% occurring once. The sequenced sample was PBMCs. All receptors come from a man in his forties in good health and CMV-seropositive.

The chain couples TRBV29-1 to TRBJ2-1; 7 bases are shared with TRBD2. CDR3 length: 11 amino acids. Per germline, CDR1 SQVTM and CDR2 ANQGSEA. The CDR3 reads CRGGFDNEQFF. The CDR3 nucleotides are TGCAGGGGGGGGTTTGACAATGAGCAGTTCTTC.

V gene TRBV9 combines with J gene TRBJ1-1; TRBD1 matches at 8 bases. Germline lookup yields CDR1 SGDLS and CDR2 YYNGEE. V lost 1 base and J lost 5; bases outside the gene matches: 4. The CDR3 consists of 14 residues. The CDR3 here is CASSVFTGGTEAFF. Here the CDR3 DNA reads TGTGCCAGCAGCGTATTCACAGGGGGGACTGAAGCTTTCTTT.

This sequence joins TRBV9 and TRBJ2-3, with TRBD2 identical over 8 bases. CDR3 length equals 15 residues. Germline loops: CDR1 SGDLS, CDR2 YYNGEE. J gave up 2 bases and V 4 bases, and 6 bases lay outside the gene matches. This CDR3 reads CASSPGGGLTDTQYF. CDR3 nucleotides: TGTGCCAGCAGCCCCGGGGGGGGGCTCACAGATACGCAGTATTTT.

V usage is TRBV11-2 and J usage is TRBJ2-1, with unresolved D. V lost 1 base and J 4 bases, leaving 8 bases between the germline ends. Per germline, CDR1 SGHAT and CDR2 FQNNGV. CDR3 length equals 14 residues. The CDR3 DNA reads TGTGCCAGCAGCTTAGTGACTCAATACAATGAGCAGTTCTTC. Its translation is CASSLVTQYNEQFF. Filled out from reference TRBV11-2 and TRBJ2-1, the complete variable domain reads EAGVAQSPRYKIIEKRQSVAFWCNPISGHATLYWYQQILGQGPKLLIQFQNNGVVDDSQLPKDRFSAERLKGVDSTLKIQPAKLEDSAVYLCASSLVTQYNEQFFGPGTRLTVL.

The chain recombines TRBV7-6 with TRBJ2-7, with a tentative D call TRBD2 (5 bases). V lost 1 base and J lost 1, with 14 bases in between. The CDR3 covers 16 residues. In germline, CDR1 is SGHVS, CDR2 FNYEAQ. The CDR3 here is CASSLGLSGGSYEQYF. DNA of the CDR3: TGTGCCAGCAGCTTAGGGTTATCAGGAGGATCCTACGAGCAGTACTTC.

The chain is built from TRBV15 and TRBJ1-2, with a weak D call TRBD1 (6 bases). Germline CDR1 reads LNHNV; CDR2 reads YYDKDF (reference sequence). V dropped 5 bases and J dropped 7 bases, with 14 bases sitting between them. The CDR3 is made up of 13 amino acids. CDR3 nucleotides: TGTGCCACCAGCGTACAGGGAGTTACTGGCTACACCTTC. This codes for CATSVQGVTGYTF.